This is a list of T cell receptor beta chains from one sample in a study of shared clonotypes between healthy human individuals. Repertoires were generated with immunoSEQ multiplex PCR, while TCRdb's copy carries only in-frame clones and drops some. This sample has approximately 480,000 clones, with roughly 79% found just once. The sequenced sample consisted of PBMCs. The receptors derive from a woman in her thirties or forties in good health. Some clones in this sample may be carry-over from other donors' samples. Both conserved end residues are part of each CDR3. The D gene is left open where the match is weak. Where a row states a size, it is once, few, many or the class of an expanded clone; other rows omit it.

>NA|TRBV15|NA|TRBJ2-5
CATSRVLGETQYF
TGTGCCACCAGCAGAGTCTTGGGGGAGACCCAGTACTTC
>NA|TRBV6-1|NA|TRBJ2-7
CASSRAGTVDYEQYF
TGTGCCAGCAGTAGGGCCGGGACTGTGGATTACGAGCAGTACTTC
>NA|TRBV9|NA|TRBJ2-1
CASSERGTQQREQFF
TGTGCCAGCAGCGAAAGGGGGACACAGCAGCGGGAGCAGTTCTTC
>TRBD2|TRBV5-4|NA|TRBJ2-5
CASSPAGDGETQYF
TGTGCCAGCAGCCCAGCGGGAGATGGAGAGACCCAGTACTTC
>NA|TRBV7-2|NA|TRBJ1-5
CASSPKSGRPQHF
TGTGCCAGCAGCCCTAAATCGGGGAGGCCCCAGCATTTT
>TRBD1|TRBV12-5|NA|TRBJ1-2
CASGLVLGQRNYGYTF
TGTGCTAGTGGTTTGGTATTGGGACAGCGGAACTATGGCTACACCTTC
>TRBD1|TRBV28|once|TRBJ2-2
CASRDRGSPGELFF
TGTGCCAGCAGAGACAGGGGGAGCCCCGGGGAGCTGTTTTTT
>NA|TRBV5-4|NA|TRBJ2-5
CASSLDFQETQYF
TGTGCCAGCAGCTTGGACTTCCAAGAGACCCAGTACTTC
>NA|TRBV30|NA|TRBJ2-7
CAWSSTSYEQYF
TGTGCCTGGAGCTCGACGTCCTACGAGCAGTACTTC
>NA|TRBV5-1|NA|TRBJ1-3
CASSPDSGNTIYF
TGCGCCAGCAGCCCGGACTCTGGAAACACCATATATTTT
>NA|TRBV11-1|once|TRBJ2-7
CASSLQGPPDEQYF
TGTGCCAGCAGTTTACAGGGACCGCCCGACGAGCAGTACTTC
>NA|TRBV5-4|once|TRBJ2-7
CASSLGGLLSSYEQYF
TGTGCCAGCAGCCTGGGGGGTCTGCTGAGCTCCTACGAGCAGTACTTC
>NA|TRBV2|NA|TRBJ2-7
CASSPQTYEQYF
TGTGCCAGCAGCCCTCAAACCTACGAGCAGTACTTC
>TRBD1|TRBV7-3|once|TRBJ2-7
CASSLDRDYYEQYF
TGTGCCAGCAGCCTCGACAGGGATTACTACGAGCAGTACTTC
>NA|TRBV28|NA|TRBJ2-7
CASSYGRGPRFSREQYF
TGTGCCAGCAGTTATGGCAGGGGCCCACGTTTTTCGAGGGAGCAGTACTTC
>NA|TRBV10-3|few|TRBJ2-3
CAISDGVGADTQYF
TGTGCCATCAGTGACGGAGTCGGCGCAGATACGCAGTATTTT
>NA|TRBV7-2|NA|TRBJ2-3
CASSSGTADTQYF
TGTGCCAGCAGCTCCGGGACGGCAGATACGCAGTATTTT
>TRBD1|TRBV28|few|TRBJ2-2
CASKTGDAGELFF
TGTGCCAGTAAGACAGGGGACGCCGGGGAGCTGTTTTTT
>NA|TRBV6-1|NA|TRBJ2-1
CASSESISKYNEQFF
TGTGCCAGCAGTGAAAGTATTAGCAAGTACAATGAGCAGTTCTTC
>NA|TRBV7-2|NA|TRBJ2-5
CASSPQGGETQYF
TGTGCCAGCAGCCCACAGGGTGGGGAGACCCAGTACTTC
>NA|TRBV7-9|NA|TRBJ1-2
CASSLGGAENYGYTF
TGTGCCAGCAGCTTGGGAGGTGCGGAGAACTATGGCTACACCTTC
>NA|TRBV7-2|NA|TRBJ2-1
CASSSVGVEQFF
TGTGCCAGCAGCTCAGTAGGGGTCGAGCAGTTCTTC
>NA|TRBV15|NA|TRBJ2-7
CATSRVVGSSTHEQYF
TGTGCCACCAGCAGAGTGGTTGGGAGTAGTACCCACGAGCAGTACTTC
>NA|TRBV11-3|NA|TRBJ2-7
CASSPDSGYEQYF
TGTGCCAGCAGCCCGGACAGTGGCTACGAGCAGTACTTC
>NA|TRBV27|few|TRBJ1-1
CASSDSGPYNTEAFF
TGTGCCAGCAGTGATTCCGGGCCCTACAACACTGAAGCTTTCTTT
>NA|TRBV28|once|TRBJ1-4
CASSLRPNEKLFF
TGTGCCAGCAGTTTACGACCCAATGAAAAACTGTTTTTT
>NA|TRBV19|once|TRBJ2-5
CASSSSFGTQYF
TGTGCCAGTTCCTCATCGTTTGGGACCCAGTACTTC
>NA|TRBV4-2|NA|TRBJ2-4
CASSQDRQRAKNIQYF
TGTGCCAGCAGCCAAGATCGGCAGCGGGCCAAAAACATTCAGTACTTC
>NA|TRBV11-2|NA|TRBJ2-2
CASSLGFAGTGELFF
TGTGCCAGCAGCTTAGGATTCGCGGGAACCGGGGAGCTGTTTTTT
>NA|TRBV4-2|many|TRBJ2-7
CASSPVAVPNEQYF
TGTGCCAGCAGCCCCGTGGCGGTTCCGAACGAGCAGTACTTC
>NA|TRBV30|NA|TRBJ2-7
CAFGGFEQYF
TGTGCCTTTGGGGGGTTCGAGCAGTACTTC
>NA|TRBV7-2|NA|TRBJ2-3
CASSLVGRRTDTQYF
TGTGCCAGCAGCTTAGTGGGTCGTAGAACAGATACGCAGTATTTT
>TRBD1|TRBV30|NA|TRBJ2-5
CAWSGVGQGQETQYF
TGTGCCTGGAGTGGAGTAGGACAGGGACAAGAGACCCAGTACTTC
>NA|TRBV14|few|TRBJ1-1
CASSQDRGGLSTEAFF
TGTGCCAGCAGCCAAGATCGAGGGGGGCTAAGTACTGAAGCTTTCTTT
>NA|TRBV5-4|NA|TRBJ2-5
CASSLGGKETQYF
TGTGCCAGCAGCTTGGGCGGGAAAGAGACCCAGTACTTC
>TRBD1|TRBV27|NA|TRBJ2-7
CASRQGRAYEQYF
TGTGCCAGTCGACAGGGTAGGGCCTACGAGCAGTACTTC
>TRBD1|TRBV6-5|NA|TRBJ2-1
CASSYTGQGSYNEQFF
TGTGCCAGCAGTTACACGGGACAGGGGTCTTACAATGAGCAGTTCTTC
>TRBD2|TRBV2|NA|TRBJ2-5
CASSGGGGQETQYF
TGTGCCAGCAGTGGGGGGGGAGGACAAGAGACCCAGTACTTC
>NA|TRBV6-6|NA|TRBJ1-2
CASSKDAYYGYTF
TGTGCCAGCAGTAAAGACGCGTACTATGGCTACACCTTC
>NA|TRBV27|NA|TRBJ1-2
CASSLSGSRGYTF
TGTGCCAGCAGTTTGAGCGGCAGCCGGGGCTACACCTTC
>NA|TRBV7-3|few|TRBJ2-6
CASSVDRSGANVLTF
TGTGCCAGCAGCGTTGACAGATCTGGGGCCAACGTCCTGACTTTC
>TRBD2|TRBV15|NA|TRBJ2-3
CATSPLAGFTDTQYF
TGTGCCACCAGCCCACTAGCGGGATTCACAGATACGCAGTATTTT